This is a list of T cell receptor beta chains from one sample in a study of response to subunit inactivated influenza vaccine. TCRdb used MiXCR to reprocess the RT-PCR reads, holding one entry per CDR3 protein. The table includes about 700,000 distinct CDR3 sequences, more than 11% detected once. The input for sequencing was PBMCs from blood, taken around two weeks before vaccination. The receptors originated from a man aged 50-60 years who received an inactivated influenza vaccine. Both conserved end residues are part of each CDR3. A D gene is named only where the DNA matches it firmly. Some rows have no size entry. The others give once, few or many, or a class for an expanded clone.

>TRBV20-1|TRBJ2-2|NA|few
CSAPQLRGGNTGELFF
TGCAGTGCGCCGCAGTTAAGGGGCGGTAACACCGGGGAGCTGTTTTTT
>TRBV12-3/TRBV12-4|TRBJ2-2|NA|NA
CASSPGHGTGNTGELFF
TGTGCCAGCAGTCCTGGACATGGTACGGGAAACACCGGGGAGCTGTTTTTT
>TRBV20-1|TRBJ2-2|NA|NA
CSARDLLGTLNTGELFF
TGCAGTGCTAGAGATCTCTTAGGGACACTGAACACCGGGGAGCTGTTTTTT
>TRBV10-3|TRBJ2-4|TRBD1|NA
CAISLDRGGKNIQYF
TGTGCCATCAGTCTTGACAGGGGCGGCAAAAACATTCAGTACTTC
>TRBV15|TRBJ1-6|NA|NA
CATSRGGEHSPLHF
TGTGCCACCAGCAGAGGGGGGGAGCATTCACCCCTCCACTTT
>TRBV10-2|TRBJ1-6|TRBD1|NA
CASSETGGNSPLHF
TGCGCCAGCAGTGAAACAGGGGGTAATTCACCCCTCCACTTT
>TRBV12-3/TRBV12-4|TRBJ1-1|NA|many
CASSRTKNTEAFF
TGTGCCAGCAGTCGGACAAAGAACACTGAAGCTTTCTTT
>TRBV27|TRBJ2-2|NA|few
CASSFSYTGELFF
TGTGCCAGCAGTTTCTCTTACACCGGGGAGCTGTTTTTT
>TRBV11-2|TRBJ2-3|TRBD1|NA
CASSLVTGAYSTDTQYF
TGTGCCAGCAGCTTAGTCACAGGGGCCTACAGCACAGATACGCAGTATTTT
>TRBV4-3|TRBJ2-1|TRBD2|NA
CASSPTSGRADEQFF
TGCGCCAGCAGCCCGACTAGCGGGAGGGCCGATGAGCAGTTCTTC
>TRBV4-3|TRBJ1-6|NA|few
CASSQEMGGFGSPLHF
TGCGCCAGCAGCCAAGAAATGGGGGGGTTTGGATCACCCCTCCACTTT
>TRBV6-2/TRBV6-3|TRBJ2-3|TRBD2|few
CASKAGGITDTQYF
TGTGCCAGCAAAGCGGGGGGCATCACAGATACGCAGTATTTT
>TRBV12-3/TRBV12-4|TRBJ1-5|NA|many
CASSWTASNQPQHF
TGTGCCAGCAGCTGGACTGCTAGCAATCAGCCCCAGCATTTT
>TRBV7-8|TRBJ1-1|NA|NA
CGSSLVHETPGGQPNPEAFF
TGTGGCAGCAGCTTAGTTCACGAGACCCCCGGGGGTCAACCAAACCCTGAAGCTTTCTTT
>TRBV7-8|TRBJ2-1|TRBD1|NA
CASSLAWDRYNEQFF
TGTGCCAGCAGCTTAGCGTGGGACAGATACAATGAGCAGTTCTTC
>TRBV11-2|TRBJ1-4|NA|NA
CASSVGTFATNEKLFF
TGTGCCAGCAGCGTCGGGACGTTTGCAACTAATGAAAAACTGTTTTTT
>TRBV4-3|TRBJ1-1|NA|many
CASSPAPGQPTEAFF
TGCGCCAGCAGCCCGGCGCCGGGACAACCCACTGAAGCTTTCTTT
>TRBV7-9|TRBJ2-3|TRBD2|NA
CASRQDLGLAVADTQYF
TGTGCCAGCAGACAAGATCTCGGACTAGCGGTGGCAGATACGCAGTATTTT
>TRBV28|TRBJ1-4|NA|many
CASIRDNYEKLFF
TGTGCCAGCATACGGGACAACTATGAAAAACTGTTTTTT
>TRBV7-3|TRBJ2-1|TRBD2|few
CASSLGAGGNNYNEQFF
TGTGCCAGCAGCTTAGGAGCGGGAGGAAACAACTACAATGAGCAGTTCTTC
>TRBV12-3/TRBV12-4|TRBJ2-5|NA|NA
CASAGDTVKTQYF
TGTGCCAGCGCTGGGGACACGGTAAAGACCCAGTACTTC
>TRBV12-3/TRBV12-4|TRBJ2-1|NA|NA
CASRPLSYNEQFF
TGTGCCAGCAGGCCCCTCTCCTACAATGAGCAGTTCTTC
>TRBV15|TRBJ2-1|TRBD2|NA
CATSRPGLTSNEQFF
TGTGCCACCAGCAGACCGGGACTAACTAGCAATGAGCAGTTCTTC
>TRBV2|TRBJ2-1|TRBD2|NA
CASTPEGGLAGDKEFF
TGTGCCAGCACCCCGGAGGGTGGCCTAGCGGGAGATAAGGAGTTCTTC
>TRBV4-3|TRBJ1-2|NA|few
CASSQEGDRPYGYTF
TGCGCCAGCAGCCAAGAGGGAGACAGACCCTATGGCTACACCTTC
>TRBV2|TRBJ1-2|NA|NA
CASSSDGYTF
TGTGCCAGCAGTTCTGATGGCTACACCTTC
>TRBV20-1|TRBJ2-7|TRBD2|many
CSAAPLAGNLYEQYF
TGCAGTGCTGCACCACTAGCGGGGAACCTCTACGAGCAGTACTTC
>TRBV5-1|TRBJ2-7|NA|NA
CASSWESSGYEQYF
TGCGCCAGCAGCTGGGAGTCCTCTGGCTACGAGCAGTACTTC
>TRBV6-2/TRBV6-3|TRBJ2-7|NA|NA
CASGLPQGTYYEQYF
TGTGCCAGCGGGTTACCACAGGGAACATACTACGAGCAGTACTTC
>TRBV7-2|TRBJ1-5|NA|few
CASTGQRAGQPQHF
TGTGCCAGCACCGGGCAACGGGCTGGTCAGCCCCAGCATTTT
>TRBV7-9|TRBJ2-1|TRBD2|NA
CASSLLGLAEDNEQFF
TGTGCCAGCAGCTTATTGGGACTAGCGGAGGACAATGAGCAGTTCTTC
>TRBV12-3/TRBV12-4|TRBJ2-3|NA|NA
CASTRSTDTQYF
TGTGCCAGCACCAGGTCCACAGATACGCAGTATTTT
>TRBV29-1|TRBJ2-1|NA|few
CSVEDLGQTYNEQFF
TGCAGCGTTGAAGATCTTGGACAGACTTACAATGAGCAGTTCTTC
>TRBV12-3/TRBV12-4|TRBJ2-1|NA|few
CASSLESSQFF
TGTGCCAGCAGTTTGGAGTCTAGCCAGTTCTTC
>TRBV7-2|TRBJ1-5|NA|NA
CASSSGGVSNQPQHF
TGTGCCAGCAGCTCCGGCGGGGTGAGCAATCAGCCCCAGCATTTT
>TRBV3-1|TRBJ2-1|NA|NA
CANSGDLEGEQFF
TGTGCCAACAGCGGCGACCTGGAGGGAGAGCAGTTCTTC
>TRBV20-1|TRBJ2-1|TRBD1|NA
CSAGSRRGHSSYNEQFF
TGCAGTGCTGGAAGCCGCAGGGGGCATAGCTCCTACAATGAGCAGTTCTTC
>TRBV29-1|TRBJ2-3|NA|many
CSVDKVGTDTQYF
TGCAGCGTTGATAAGGTGGGCACAGATACGCAGTATTTT
>TRBV29-1|TRBJ2-7|TRBD2|few
CSVEMPGTSGTLYEQYF
TGCAGCGTTGAGATGCCCGGGACTAGCGGGACTCTCTACGAGCAGTACTTC
>TRBV29-1|TRBJ1-4|NA|NA
CSVEGPQGGEKLFF
TGCAGCGTTGAAGGTCCCCAGGGAGGGGAAAAACTGTTTTTT
>TRBV12-3/TRBV12-4|TRBJ2-3|TRBD2|NA
CASSLIQLAALLLLKGDTQYF
TGTGCCAGCAGTCTTATACAACTAGCGGCGCTTCTCCTCCTTAAAGGAGATACGCAGTATTTT
>TRBV28|TRBJ2-3|TRBD2|few
CASSFDSQLAGGLTDTQYF
TGTGCCAGCAGTTTCGACAGCCAACTAGCGGGAGGGCTAACAGATACGCAGTATTTT